The 23 T cell receptor beta chains below come from one sample, sequenced in a study of radiation and T cells in renal cell carcinoma. Data came from immunoSEQ multiplex PCR; TCRdb stores just in-frame clones and leaves some out. The table has about 18,000 clones, approximately 62% seen once. As to treatment: treatment-naive control, cytoreductive nephrectomy. The sample consisted of tumor tissue, taken from a patient whose treatment was nephrectomy without radiotherapy. Receptors were obtained from a man aged 45 to 65 with renal cell carcinoma.

The chain carries TRBV7-8 and TRBJ2-7, with D perhaps TRBD1 (6 bases). V dropped 0 bases and J dropped 5 bases, with 17 bases sitting between them. The germline CDR1 and CDR2 sequences are SGHVS and FQNEAQ. This CDR3 comprises 16 residues. CDR3 loop: CASSLAQATGLDEQYF. CDR3 sequence (DNA): TGTGCCAGCAGCTTAGCCCAAGCGACAGGTCTTGACGAGCAGTACTTC.

This chain connects TRBV30 to TRBJ1-6; D is perhaps TRBD1 (5 bases). Germline V gene lookup returns CDR1 GTSNPN and CDR2 SVGIG (reference sequence). CDR3 length: 14 amino acids. Trimming stripped 5 bases from V and 0 bases from J, with 8 bases between. CDR3 sequence reads: CAWDGASYNSPLHF. CDR3 bases: TGTGCCTGGGACGGGGCCTCCTATAATTCACCCCTCCACTTT.

The chain joins TRBV7-6 to TRBJ2-7, with a tentative D call TRBD2 (5 bases). Trimming cost V 5 bases and J 1 base, with 12 bases left between them. CDR1 is SGHVS, CDR2 FNYEAQ, per germline. CDR3 length equals 14 residues. CDR3 nucleotides: TGTGCCAGCAGCCTCCCTGGAGGTTCCTACGAGCAGTACTTC. Translated: CASSLPGGSYEQYF.

The chain uses TRBV7-2 and TRBJ2-1; no definite D call. The V gene lost 1 base and the J gene lost 7 bases, with 8 bases spanning the gap. The CDR3 covers 13 residues. Germline values: CDR1 SGHTA, CDR2 FQGNSA. DNA for the CDR3: TGTGCCAGCAGCTTAGGCCTACTAAATGAGCAGTTCTTC. Protein: CASSLGLLNEQFF.

This chain joins TRBV7-2 and TRBJ2-1; a possible D gene is TRBD1 (6 bases). V shed 1 base and J shed 8 bases, with 18 bases lying between them. There are 16 residues in the CDR3. Germline CDR1 is SGHTA and CDR2 is FQGNSA. The CDR3 DNA is TGTGCCAGCAGCTTAGGTTTGCCAGGGGCCGGGGATGAGCAGTTCTTC. Residues: CASSLGLPGAGDEQFF.

This clone was counted only a few times. The chain employs TRBV29-1 and TRBJ1-4; 10 bases map to TRBD1. The CDR3 loop spans 14 amino acids. The V segment lost 6 bases and the J segment 7 bases; nucleotides outside the gene matches: 8. Germline V lookup: CDR1 SQVTM, CDR2 ANQGSEA. CDR3 amino acids: CSVETGTGAEKLFF. The CDR3 DNA reads TGCAGCGTGGAAACCGGGACAGGGGCTGAAAAACTGTTTTTT.

The chain's CDR3 is CASSRRDRVLGANVLTF. The CDR3 DNA reads TGTGCCAGCAGCCGCCGGGACAGGGTACTTGGGGCCAACGTCCTGACTTTC. The rearrangement joins TRBV13 to TRBJ2-6; 9 nucleotides line up with TRBD1. V trimming: 5 bases; J trimming: 3 bases; junction bases outside the gene matches: 8. Germline CDR1 PRHDT, CDR2 FYEKMQ (reference sequence). This CDR3 is built from 17 residues. The full variable domain, its missing parts supplied by reference TRBV13 and TRBJ2-6, is AAGVIQSPRHLIKEKRETATLKCYPIPRHDTVYWYQQGPGQDPQFLISFYEKMQSDKGSIPDRFSAQQFSDYHSELNMSSLELGDSALYFCASSRRDRVLGANVLTFGAGSRLTVL.

Concerning this clone itself: One end of the junction fails to match germline, which may point to a read error. This chain connects TRBV5-1 to TRBJ1-4; TRBD1 is a possible D gene (6 bases). Germline CDR1 is SGHRS and CDR2 is YFSETQ. This CDR3 is 15 amino acids long. This chain's CDR3 is CASSLSGTTNEKLFF. CDR3 sequence (DNA): TGCGCCAGCAGCTTGTCCGGGACAACAAATGAAAAACTGTTTTTT. Using reference TRBV5-1 and TRBJ1-4 for the parts outside the CDR3, the full variable domain is KAGVTQTPRYLIKTRGQQVTLSCSPISGHRSVSWYQQTPGQGLQFLFEYFSETQRNKGNFPGRFSGRQFSNSRSEMNVSTLELGDSALYLCASSLSGTTNEKLFFGSGTQLSVL.

In its sample, this clone was seen once. The V call is TRBV18, the J call TRBJ1-1, with TRBD1 as a possible D gene (6 bases). With 5 bases removed from V and 0 bases from J, the gap between germline ends came to 10 bases. CDR3 length equals 14 residues. From germline, CDR1 is KGHSH and CDR2 LQKENI. For the CDR3, the DNA is TGTGCCAGCTCAGAGGGACACCTGAACACTGAAGCTTTCTTT. Translating it yields CASSEGHLNTEAFF. The full variable domain, rest sourced from reference TRBV18 and TRBJ1-1, is NAGVMQNPRHLVRRRGQEARLRCSPMKGHSHVYWYRQLPEEGLKFMVYLQKENIIDESGMPKERFSAEFPKEGPSILRIQQVVRGDSAAYFCASSEGHLNTEAFFGQGTRLTVV.

The CDR3 loop reads CASSLRRNYNEQFF. CDR3 nucleotide sequence: TGTGCCAGCAGCTTACGGCGGAACTACAATGAGCAGTTCTTC. V usage is TRBV7-2 and J usage is TRBJ2-1; D unclear. Germline CDR1 is SGHTA and CDR2 is FQGNSA. Between the trimmed V and J ends, which lost 2 bases and 3 bases, there was a span of 8 bases. CDR3 length: 14 amino acids.

The CDR3 is CASSKGQYYEQYF. DNA for the CDR3: TGTGCCAGCTCAAAGGGACAATACTACGAGCAGTACTTC. This chain uses TRBV18 with TRBJ2-7; D is possibly TRBD1 (6 bases). Germline values: CDR1 KGHSH, CDR2 LQKENI. V gave up 5 bases and J gave up 3 bases, with 11 bases separating them. There are 13 residues in the CDR3.

The CDR3 sequence is CASSSFGPGGGNQPQHF. CDR3 DNA: TGTGCCAGCAGCTCATTTGGACCAGGGGGAGGCAATCAGCCCCAGCATTTT. This rearrangement joins TRBV7-8 to TRBJ1-5; 7 bases match TRBD1. V lost 4 bases to trimming and J lost 2 bases; unmatched junction nucleotides: 11. This CDR3 has 17 amino acids. Germline V gene lookup returns CDR1 SGHVS and CDR2 FQNEAQ.

The chain couples TRBV19 to TRBJ2-4, with 9 nucleotides matching TRBD1. Trimming removed 4 bases from V and 9 bases from J; junction bases left unmatched: 7. Germline V CDR1 and CDR2: LNHDA, SQIVND (reference sequence). This CDR3 has 14 amino acids. CDR3 sequence (DNA): TGTGCCAGTAGTACGGCCGGGACAGGGAGCATTCAGTACTTC. Encoded protein: CASSTAGTGSIQYF.

Only a few counts were recorded for this clone. The chain is built from TRBV19 and TRBJ1-1; maybe TRBD1 (6 bases). CDR3 length equals 13 residues. Between the trimmed V and J ends, which lost 10 bases and 1 base, there was a span of 13 bases. Germline CDR1 LNHDA, CDR2 SQIVND (reference sequence). For the CDR3, the DNA is TGTGCCATCTCCAGGGGCACGAACACTGAAGCTTTCTTT. Translating gives CAISRGTNTEAFF.

The count of this clone is one. The rearrangement joins TRBV7-6 to TRBJ2-2, with unresolved D. The CDR3 totals 15 residues. From germline, CDR1 is SGHVS and CDR2 FNYEAQ. Trimming removed 2 bases from V and 6 bases from J, with 13 bases in between. Written as DNA, the CDR3 is TGTGCCAGCAGCTTATCGGCAGGCTCCGCCGGGGAGCTGTTTTTT. Translated: CASSLSAGSAGELFF.

The chain links TRBV5-4 to TRBJ2-7, with D possibly matching TRBD2 (5 bases). The CDR3 runs 15 residues. The V end was cut by 4 bases, the J end by 0 bases, with 14 bases between. Germline V gene data show CDR1 as SGHNT and CDR2 as YYREEE (reference sequence). The CDR3 region is CASSPPPGSSYEQYF. In DNA form, the CDR3 reads TGTGCCAGCAGCCCCCCGCCGGGGAGCTCCTACGAGCAGTACTTC.

The rearrangement links TRBV13 to TRBJ2-4; the D is unclear. V shed 2 bases and J shed 6 bases, with 14 bases lying between them. Germline-derived CDR1 and CDR2 are PRHDT and FYEKMQ (reference sequence). The CDR3 has 15 residues. The CDR3 loop is CASSLLTTNLNIQYF. Here the CDR3 DNA reads TGTGCCAGCAGCTTACTAACAACAAACTTAAACATTCAGTACTTC.

The chain carries TRBV6-6 and TRBJ2-7; 7 bases align to TRBD1. Germline V gene lookup returns CDR1 MNHNY and CDR2 SVGAGI (reference sequence). This CDR3 region has 15 residues. The junction had 9 bases not matched to a gene; V was cut back by 6 bases and J by 1 base. This CDR3 is CASRRQGFNSYEQYF. The CDR3 DNA sequence: TGTGCCAGCAGAAGACAGGGTTTTAATTCCTACGAGCAGTACTTC.

The chain carries TRBV27 and TRBJ2-1; no firm D call. CDR3 length: 15 residues. Trimming shortened V by 6 bases and J by 5 bases, and 17 bases separated the two germline ends. Per germline, CDR1 MNHEY and CDR2 SMNVEV (reference sequence). This CDR3 reads CASSQERRMHNEQFF. The CDR3 DNA sequence: TGTGCCAGCAGCCAAGAGAGACGGATGCACAATGAGCAGTTCTTC.

The chain has TRBV18 and TRBJ2-7; 7 positions match TRBD2. V shed 3 bases, J shed 5 bases, and the junction held 7 bases outside the gene matches. CDR3 length equals 14 residues. Germline V gene data show CDR1 as KGHSH and CDR2 as LQKENI. For the CDR3, the DNA is TGTGCCAGCTCACCTCCGGGAGGTGGCGACGAGCAGTACTTC. The encoded protein is CASSPPGGGDEQYF.

This chain joins TRBV5-1 and TRBJ1-2; D is unclear. This CDR3 contains 12 residues. Germline assignment: CDR1 SGHRS and CDR2 YFSETQ. V was shortened by 0 bases and J by 4 bases, with 4 bases between the two germline ends. The CDR3 bases are TGCGCCAGCAGCTTGGCTGGCTATGGCTACACCTTC. Amino acids: CASSLAGYGYTF.

V gene TRBV6-1 combines with J gene TRBJ1-5, with D hard to call. V lost 4 bases, J lost 1 base, and 5 bases lay in between. The V gene's germline CDR1 is MNHNS and CDR2 SASEGT. This CDR3 region has 13 residues. CDR3 sequence: CASSGESNQPQHF. CDR3 DNA sequence: TGTGCCAGCAGTGGGGAGAGCAATCAGCCCCAGCATTTT.

The chain recombines TRBV6-5 with TRBJ1-2; D remains unclear. The CDR3 sequence is 14 residues long. The germline V gene encodes CDR1 MNHEY and CDR2 SVGAGI. V was clipped by 6 bases and J by 3 bases, with 14 bases between them. The CDR3 nucleotides read TGTGCCAGCAGAGGAAAAGGAAAGGACTATGGCTACACCTTC. This translates into CASRGKGKDYGYTF.